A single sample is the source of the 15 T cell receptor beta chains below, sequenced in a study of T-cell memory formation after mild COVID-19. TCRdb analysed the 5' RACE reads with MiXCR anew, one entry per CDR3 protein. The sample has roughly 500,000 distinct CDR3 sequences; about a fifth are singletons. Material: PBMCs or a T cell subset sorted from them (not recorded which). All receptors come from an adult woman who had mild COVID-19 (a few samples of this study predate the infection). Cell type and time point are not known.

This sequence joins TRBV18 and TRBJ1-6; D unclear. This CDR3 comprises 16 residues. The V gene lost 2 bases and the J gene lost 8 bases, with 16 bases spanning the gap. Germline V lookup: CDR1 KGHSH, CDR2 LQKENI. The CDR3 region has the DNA TGTGCCAGCTCACCAGCGAGGGCCGTTGGAGATTCACCCCTCCACTTT. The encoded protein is CASSPARAVGDSPLHF.

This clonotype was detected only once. Here the CDR3 reads CASSQEWTAGDEQFF. In nucleotides, the CDR3 is TGTGCCAGCAGCCAAGAGTGGACAGCAGGGGATGAGCAGTTCTTC. V usage is TRBV3-1 and J usage is TRBJ2-1, with a tentative D call TRBD1 (6 bases). Trimming removed 0 bases at V and 8 bases at J, with 14 bases between. CDR3 length equals 15 residues. From germline, CDR1 is LGHDT and CDR2 YNNKEL (reference sequence).

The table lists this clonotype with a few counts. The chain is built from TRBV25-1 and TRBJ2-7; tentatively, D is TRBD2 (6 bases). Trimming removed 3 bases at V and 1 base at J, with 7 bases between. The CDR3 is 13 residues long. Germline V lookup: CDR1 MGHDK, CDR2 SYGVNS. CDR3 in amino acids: CASSEGGSYEQYF. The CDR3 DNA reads TGTGCCAGCAGTGAGGGGGGATCCTACGAGCAGTACTTC.

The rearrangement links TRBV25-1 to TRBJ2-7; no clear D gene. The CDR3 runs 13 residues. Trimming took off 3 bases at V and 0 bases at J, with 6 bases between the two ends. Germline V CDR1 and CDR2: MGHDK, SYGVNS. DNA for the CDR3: TGTGCCAGCAGTGACGTTATCTCCTACGAGCAGTACTTC. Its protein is CASSDVISYEQYF.

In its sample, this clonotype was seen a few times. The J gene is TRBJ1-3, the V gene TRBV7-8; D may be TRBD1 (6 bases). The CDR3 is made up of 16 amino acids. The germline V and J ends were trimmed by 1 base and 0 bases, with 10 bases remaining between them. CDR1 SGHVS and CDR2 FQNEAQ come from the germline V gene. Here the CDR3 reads CASSLGGAHSGNTIYF. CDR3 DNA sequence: TGTGCCAGCAGCTTAGGGGGGGCCCACTCTGGAAACACCATATATTTT.

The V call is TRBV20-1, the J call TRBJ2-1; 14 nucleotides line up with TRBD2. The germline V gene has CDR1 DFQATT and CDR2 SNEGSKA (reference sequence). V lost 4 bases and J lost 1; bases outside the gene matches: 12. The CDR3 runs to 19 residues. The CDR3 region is CSATLGLAGGFFSYNEQFF. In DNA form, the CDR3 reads TGCAGTGCTACGCTCGGACTAGCGGGGGGTTTTTTTTCCTACAATGAGCAGTTCTTC.

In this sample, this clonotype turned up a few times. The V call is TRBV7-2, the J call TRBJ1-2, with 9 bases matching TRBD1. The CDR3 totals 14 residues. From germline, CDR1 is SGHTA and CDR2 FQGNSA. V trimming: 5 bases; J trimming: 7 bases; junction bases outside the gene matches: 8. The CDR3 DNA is TGTGCCAGCAGCACTAGGACAGGGGAACGTGGCTACACCTTC. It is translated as CASSTRTGERGYTF.

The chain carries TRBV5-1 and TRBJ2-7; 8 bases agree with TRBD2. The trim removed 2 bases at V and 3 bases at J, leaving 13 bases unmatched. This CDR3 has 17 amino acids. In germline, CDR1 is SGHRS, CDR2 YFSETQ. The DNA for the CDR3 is TGCGCCAGCAGCTTTGGTCCGGGGGGGCCTTTAATCTACGAGCAGTACTTC. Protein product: CASSFGPGGPLIYEQYF.

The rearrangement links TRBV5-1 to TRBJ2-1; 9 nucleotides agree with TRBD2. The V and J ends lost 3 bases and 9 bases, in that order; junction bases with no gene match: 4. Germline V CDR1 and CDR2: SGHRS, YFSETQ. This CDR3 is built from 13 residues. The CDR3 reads CASSSSGVGEQFF. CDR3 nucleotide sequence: TGCGCCAGCAGCTCTAGCGGGGTTGGTGAGCAGTTCTTC.

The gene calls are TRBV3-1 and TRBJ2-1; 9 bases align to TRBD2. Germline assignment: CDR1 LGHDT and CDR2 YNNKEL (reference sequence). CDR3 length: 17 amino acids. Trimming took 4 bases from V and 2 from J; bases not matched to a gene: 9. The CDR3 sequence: CASSRTSSGDPYNEQFF. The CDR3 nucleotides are TGTGCCAGCAGCCGAACCTCTAGCGGGGACCCCTACAATGAGCAGTTCTTC.

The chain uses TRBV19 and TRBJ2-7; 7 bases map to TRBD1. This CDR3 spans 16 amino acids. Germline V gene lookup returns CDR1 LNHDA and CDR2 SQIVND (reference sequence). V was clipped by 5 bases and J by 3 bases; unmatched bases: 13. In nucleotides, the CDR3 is TGTGCCAGTAGTGTGAGCTCCGGGACAGCGTTCTACGAGCAGTACTTC. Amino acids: CASSVSSGTAFYEQYF.

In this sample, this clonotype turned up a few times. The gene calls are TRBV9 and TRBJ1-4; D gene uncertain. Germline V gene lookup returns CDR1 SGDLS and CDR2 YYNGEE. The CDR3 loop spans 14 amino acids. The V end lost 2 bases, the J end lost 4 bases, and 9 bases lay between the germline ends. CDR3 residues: CASSVNGYNEKLFF. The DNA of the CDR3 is TGTGCCAGCAGCGTGAACGGATATAATGAAAAACTGTTTTTT.

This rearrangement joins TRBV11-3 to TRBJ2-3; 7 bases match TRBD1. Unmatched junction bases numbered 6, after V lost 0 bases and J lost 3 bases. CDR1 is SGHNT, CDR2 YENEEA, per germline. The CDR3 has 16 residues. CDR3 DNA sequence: TGTGCCAGCAGCTTAGACGGCAGGGGGTATACAGATACGCAGTATTTT. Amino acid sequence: CASSLDGRGYTDTQYF.

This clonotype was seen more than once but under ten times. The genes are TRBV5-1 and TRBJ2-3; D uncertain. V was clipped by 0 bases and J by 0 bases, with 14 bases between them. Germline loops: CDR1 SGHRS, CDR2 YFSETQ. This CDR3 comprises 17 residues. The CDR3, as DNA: TGCGCCAGCAGCTTGGTGGTTAGTTGGGCGAGCACAGATACGCAGTATTTT. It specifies CASSLVVSWASTDTQYF.

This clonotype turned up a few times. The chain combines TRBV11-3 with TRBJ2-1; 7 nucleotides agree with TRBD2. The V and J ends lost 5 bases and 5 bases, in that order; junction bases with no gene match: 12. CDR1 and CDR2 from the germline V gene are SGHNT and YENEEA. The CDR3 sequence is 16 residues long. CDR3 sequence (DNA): TGTGCCAGCAGCGGTTGGTTTCTAGCGGAAGACAATGAGCAGTTCTTC. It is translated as CASSGWFLAEDNEQFF.